This TCR beta chain was observed in a study of identical twins. This clonotype came up a few times. Its antigen is as yet unknown. Whole-study findings and limits: In drawing conclusions, the study used cross-sectional statistical analysis and did not follow the same donors. While abundant cord blood beta clonotypes carried fewer insertions, memory repertoires showed no such pattern. Models predicted too little out-of-frame TCR alpha sharing in monozygotic twins.

Template switching introduced a universal primer site, and the cDNA bore unique molecular identifiers. TCRdb passed the 5' RACE reads through MiXCR, listing each CDR3 protein once. This table holds more than 1.5 million distinct CDR3 sequences, about 30% found once. This CDR3 comprises 15 residues. The rearrangement uses TRBV21-1 and TRBJ2-1; the DNA was not compared with TRBD2, the D call given in the table. TRBV21-1 has pseudogene status. The sequencing sample was made of cord blood. The clonotype comes from a newborn girl in good health. DNA for the CDR3: TGTGCCAGCAGCAAAGGGGAGGGGGGTTACAATGAGCAGTTCTTC. Its protein product is CASSKGEGGYNEQFF.